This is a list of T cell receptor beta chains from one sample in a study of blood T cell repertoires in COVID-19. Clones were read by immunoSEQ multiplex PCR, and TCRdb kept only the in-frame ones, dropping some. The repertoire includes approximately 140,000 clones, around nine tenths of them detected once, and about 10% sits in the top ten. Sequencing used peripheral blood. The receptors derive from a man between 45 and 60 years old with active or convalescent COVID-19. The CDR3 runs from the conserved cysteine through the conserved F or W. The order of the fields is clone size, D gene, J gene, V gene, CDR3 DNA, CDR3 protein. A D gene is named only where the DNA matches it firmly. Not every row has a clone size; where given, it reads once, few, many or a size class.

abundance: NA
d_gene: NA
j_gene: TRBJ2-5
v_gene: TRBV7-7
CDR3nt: TGTGCTAGCAGCTTGGGAGGCCTGGGAGAGACCCAGTACTTC
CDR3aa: CASSLGGLGETQYF

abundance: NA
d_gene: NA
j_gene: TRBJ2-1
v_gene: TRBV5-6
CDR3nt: TGTGCCAGCAGCTTGCCTACAGCTTCCTACAATGAGCAGTTCTTC
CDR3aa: CASSLPTASYNEQFF

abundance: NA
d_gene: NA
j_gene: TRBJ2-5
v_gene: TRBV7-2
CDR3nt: TGTGCCAGCAGCTTAATGTGGGAGGACTTAGGAACCCAGTACTTC
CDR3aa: CASSLMWEDLGTQYF

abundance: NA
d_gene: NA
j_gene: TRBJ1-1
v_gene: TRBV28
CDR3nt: TGTGCCAGCAGTTTCGGGGTAGGAGCTTTCTTT
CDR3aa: CASSFGVGAFF

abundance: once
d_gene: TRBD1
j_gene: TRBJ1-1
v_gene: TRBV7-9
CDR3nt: TGTGCCAGCAGCTTAGGGAGTACAGGGGGACTCGCTGAAGCTTTCTTT
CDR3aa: CASSLGSTGGLAEAFF

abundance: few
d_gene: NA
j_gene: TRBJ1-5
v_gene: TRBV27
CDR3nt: TGTGCCAGCAGTCCCCGGAGAGATCAGCCCCAGCATTTT
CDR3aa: CASSPRRDQPQHF

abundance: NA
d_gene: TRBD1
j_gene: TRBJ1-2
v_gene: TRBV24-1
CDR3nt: TGTGCCACCAGTGAGAGGACAGGTAACTATGGCTACACCTTC
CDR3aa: CATSERTGNYGYTF

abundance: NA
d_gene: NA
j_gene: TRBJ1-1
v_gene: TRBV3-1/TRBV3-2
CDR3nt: TGTGCCAGCAGCCAGTCCCCCTCCGAGGCTGAAGCTTTCTTT
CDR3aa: CASSQSPSEAEAFF

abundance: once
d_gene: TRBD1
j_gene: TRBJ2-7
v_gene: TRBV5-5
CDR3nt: TGTGCCAGCAGAACGACAGGGACCTACGAGCAGTACTTC
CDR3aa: CASRTTGTYEQYF

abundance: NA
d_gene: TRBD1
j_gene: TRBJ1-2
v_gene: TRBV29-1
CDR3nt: TGCAGCGTTGAGGAGGGACAGGCCTGGGGCTACACCTTC
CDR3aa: CSVEEGQAWGYTF

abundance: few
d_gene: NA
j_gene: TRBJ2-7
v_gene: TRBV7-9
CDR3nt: TGTGCCAGCCGCTTAGGGCAGGGGTCGAACGAGCAGTACTTC
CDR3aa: CASRLGQGSNEQYF

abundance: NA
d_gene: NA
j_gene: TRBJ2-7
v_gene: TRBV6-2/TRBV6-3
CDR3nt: TGTGCCAGCAGCCCCCGGGCAGGGTTCCCATACGAGCAGTACTTC
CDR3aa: CASSPRAGFPYEQYF

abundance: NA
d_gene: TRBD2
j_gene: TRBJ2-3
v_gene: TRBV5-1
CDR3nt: TGCGCCAGCAGGGTTAGCGGGATGGCAGATACGCAGTATTTT
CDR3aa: CASRVSGMADTQYF

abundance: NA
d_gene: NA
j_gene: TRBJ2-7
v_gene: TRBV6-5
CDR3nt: TGTGCCAGCACCGTGCCTGGCAGGCCCTACGAGCAGTACTTC
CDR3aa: CASTVPGRPYEQYF

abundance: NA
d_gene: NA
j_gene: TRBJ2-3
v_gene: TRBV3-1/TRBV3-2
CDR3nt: TGTGCCAGCAGCCAGCAACGGGATCCCACAGATACGCAGTATTTT
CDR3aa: CASSQQRDPTDTQYF

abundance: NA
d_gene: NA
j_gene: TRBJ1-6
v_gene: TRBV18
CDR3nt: TGTGCCAGCTCACTCACCGGCGGGGGAAATTCACCCCTCCACTTT
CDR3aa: CASSLTGGGNSPLHF

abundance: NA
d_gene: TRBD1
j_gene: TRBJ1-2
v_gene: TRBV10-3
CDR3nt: TGTGCCATCAGTCCCGGACAGGCCTATGGCTACACCTTC
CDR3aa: CAISPGQAYGYTF

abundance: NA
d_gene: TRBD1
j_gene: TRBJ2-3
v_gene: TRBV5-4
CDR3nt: TGTGCCAGCAGGTTGGACAGGGGCACAGATACGCAGTATTTT
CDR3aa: CASRLDRGTDTQYF

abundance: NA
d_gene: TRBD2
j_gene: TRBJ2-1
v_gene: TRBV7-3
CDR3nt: TGTGCCAGCAGCTTAAGATTTGGAGCGGGAGGTTCCTACAATGAGCAGTTCTTC
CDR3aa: CASSLRFGAGGSYNEQFF

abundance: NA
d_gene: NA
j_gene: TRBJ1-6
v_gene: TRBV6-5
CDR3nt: TGTGCCAGCAGTTACTCTGGGGGGGCCAATTCACCCCTCCACTTT
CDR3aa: CASSYSGGANSPLHF

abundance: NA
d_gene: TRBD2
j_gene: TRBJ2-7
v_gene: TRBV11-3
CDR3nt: TGTGCCAGCAGCCGCCGTGCGGGACTAGCGTGCTACGAGCAGTACTTC
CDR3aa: CASSRRAGLACYEQYF

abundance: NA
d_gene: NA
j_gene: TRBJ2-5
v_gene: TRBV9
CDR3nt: TGTGCCAGCAGCGTAGGAGGTAGCAACTTCCGAGAGACCCAGTACTTC
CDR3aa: CASSVGGSNFRETQYF

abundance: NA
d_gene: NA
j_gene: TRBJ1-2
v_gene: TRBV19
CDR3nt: TGTGCCAGTAGTAAAAGACCCGGAGCCTATGGCTACACCTTC
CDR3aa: CASSKRPGAYGYTF

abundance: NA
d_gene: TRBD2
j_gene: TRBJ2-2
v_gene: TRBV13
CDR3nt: TGTGCCAGCAGTACTAGCGGGAGACTCTCCGGGGAGCTGTTTTTT
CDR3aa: CASSTSGRLSGELFF

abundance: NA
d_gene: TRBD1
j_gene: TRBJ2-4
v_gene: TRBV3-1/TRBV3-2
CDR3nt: TGTGCCAGCAGCCAGAGTCGGGGACAGGGATTTAGGGGTCAGTACTTC
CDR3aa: CASSQSRGQGFRGQYF

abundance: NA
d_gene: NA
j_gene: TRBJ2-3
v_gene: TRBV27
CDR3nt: TGTGCCAGCAGTACTACAGATACGCAGTATTTT
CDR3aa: CASSTTDTQYF

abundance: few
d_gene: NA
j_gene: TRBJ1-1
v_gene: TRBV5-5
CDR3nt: TGTGCCACCGCGGGGGGTTTATTGAACACTGAAGCTTTCTTT
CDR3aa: CATAGGLLNTEAFF

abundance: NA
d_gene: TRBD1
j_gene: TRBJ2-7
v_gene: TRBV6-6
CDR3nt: TGTGCCAGCAAAATAGGGACAGGGGACACCTACGAGCAGTACTTC
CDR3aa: CASKIGTGDTYEQYF

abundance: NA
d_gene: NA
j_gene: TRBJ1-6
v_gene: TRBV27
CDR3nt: TGTGCCAGCAGCTGGGGGGAGAATTCACCCCTCCACTTT
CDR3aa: CASSWGENSPLHF

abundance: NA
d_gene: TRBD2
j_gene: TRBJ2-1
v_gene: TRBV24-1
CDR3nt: TGTGCCACCAGCGAAAGCGGGAGAACCTACAATGAGCAGTTCTTC
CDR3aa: CATSESGRTYNEQFF

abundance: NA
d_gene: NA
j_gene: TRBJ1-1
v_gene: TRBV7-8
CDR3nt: TGTGCCAGCAGCTTAGGGGAGGGCTTTTGGGCTTTCTTT
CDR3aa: CASSLGEGFWAFF

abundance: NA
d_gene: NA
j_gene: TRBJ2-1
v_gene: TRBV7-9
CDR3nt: TGTGCCAGCAGCTTAGCGCGAGAGGACAATGAGCAGTTCTTC
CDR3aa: CASSLAREDNEQFF

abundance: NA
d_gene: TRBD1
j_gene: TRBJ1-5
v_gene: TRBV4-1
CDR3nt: TGCGCCAGCAGCAAACAGGGGGTAGGGCAGCCCCAGCATTTT
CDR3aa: CASSKQGVGQPQHF

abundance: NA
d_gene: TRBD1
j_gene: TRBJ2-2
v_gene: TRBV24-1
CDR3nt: TGTGCCACCAGTGATCCTATGACAGGGTTCACCGGGGAGCTGTTTTTT
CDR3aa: CATSDPMTGFTGELFF

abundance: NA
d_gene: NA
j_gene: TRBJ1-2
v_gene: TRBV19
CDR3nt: TGTGCCAGTAGTATAGACTCTACGGTCTGGGGCTACACCTTC
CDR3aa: CASSIDSTVWGYTF

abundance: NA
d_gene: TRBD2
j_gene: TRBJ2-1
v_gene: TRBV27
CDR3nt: TGTGCCAGCAGAGGACTAGCGAGCTCCTACAATGAGCAGTTCTTC
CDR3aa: CASRGLASSYNEQFF

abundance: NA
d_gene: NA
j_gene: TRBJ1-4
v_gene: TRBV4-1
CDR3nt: TGCGCCAGCAGCCAGGACCTGATAGGGGCTAATGAAAAACTGTTTTTT
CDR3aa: CASSQDLIGANEKLFF

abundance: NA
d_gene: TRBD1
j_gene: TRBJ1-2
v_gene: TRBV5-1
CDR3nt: TGCGCCAGCAGCGTTGGGACAGCTAACTATGGCTACACCTTC
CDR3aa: CASSVGTANYGYTF

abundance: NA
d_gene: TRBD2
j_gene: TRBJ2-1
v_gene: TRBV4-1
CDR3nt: TGCGCCAGCAGCCAAGGGTTAGCGGGACCGTACAATGAGCAGTTCTTC
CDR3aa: CASSQGLAGPYNEQFF

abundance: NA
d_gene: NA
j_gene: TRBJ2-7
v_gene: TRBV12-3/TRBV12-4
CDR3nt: TGTGCCAGCAGCCCGACTACAACCTACGAGCAGTACTTC
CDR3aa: CASSPTTTYEQYF

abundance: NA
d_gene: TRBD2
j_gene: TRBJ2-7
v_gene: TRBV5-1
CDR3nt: TGCGCCAGCAGCTTGCCCCTAGGACTAGCGGGAAACTACGAGCAGTACTTC
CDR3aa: CASSLPLGLAGNYEQYF

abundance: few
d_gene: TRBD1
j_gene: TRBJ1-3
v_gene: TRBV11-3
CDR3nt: TGTGCCAGCAGCTTGGGGACAGGAGGAAACACCATATATTTT
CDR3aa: CASSLGTGGNTIYF

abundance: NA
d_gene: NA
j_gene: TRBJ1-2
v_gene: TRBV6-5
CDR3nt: TGTGCCAGCAGTTACTCCAGGGGAAGGGATGGCTACACCTTC
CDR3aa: CASSYSRGRDGYTF

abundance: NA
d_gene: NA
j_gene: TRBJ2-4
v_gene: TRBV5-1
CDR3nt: TGCGCCAGCAGCTTGAACAGGGACCTAGCCAAAAACATTCAGTACTTC
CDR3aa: CASSLNRDLAKNIQYF

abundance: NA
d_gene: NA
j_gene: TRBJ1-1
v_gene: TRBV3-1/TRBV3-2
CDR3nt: TGTGCCAGCAGCCAAGACATCGCGCTTCAGAACACTGAAGCTTTCTTT
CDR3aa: CASSQDIALQNTEAFF

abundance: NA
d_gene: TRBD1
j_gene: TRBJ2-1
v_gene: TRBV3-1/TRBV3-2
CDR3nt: TGTGCCAGCAGCCCCCACACAGGGGCCGCTCGGAATGAGCAGTTCTTC
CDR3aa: CASSPHTGAARNEQFF

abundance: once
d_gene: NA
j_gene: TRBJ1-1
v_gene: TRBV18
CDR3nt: TGTGCCAGCTCACCTACACAGGGCCTGAACACTGAAGCTTTCTTT
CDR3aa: CASSPTQGLNTEAFF

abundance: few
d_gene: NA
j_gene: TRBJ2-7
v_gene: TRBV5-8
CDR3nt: TGTGCCAGCAGCTTGGGGACACTCTCCTACGAGCAGTACTTC
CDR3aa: CASSLGTLSYEQYF

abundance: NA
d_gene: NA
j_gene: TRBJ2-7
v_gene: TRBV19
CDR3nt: TGTGCCAGTAGTATAGATCTGTCCTACGAGCAGTACTTC
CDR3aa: CASSIDLSYEQYF

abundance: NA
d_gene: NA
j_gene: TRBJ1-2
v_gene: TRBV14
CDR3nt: TGTGCCAGCAGCCTAGCGGGCCGCTATGGCTACACCTTC
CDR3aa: CASSLAGRYGYTF

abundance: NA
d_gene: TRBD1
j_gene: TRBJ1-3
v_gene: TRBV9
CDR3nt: TGTGCCAGCAGCGTAAATGACAGGGGAGTAACTGGAAACACCATATATTTT
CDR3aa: CASSVNDRGVTGNTIYF

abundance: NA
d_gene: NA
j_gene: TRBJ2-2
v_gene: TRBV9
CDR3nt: TGTGCCAGCAGCGCCCTAACAGGGGGAGGGGGAACCGGGGAGCTGTTTTTT
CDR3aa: CASSALTGGGGTGELFF

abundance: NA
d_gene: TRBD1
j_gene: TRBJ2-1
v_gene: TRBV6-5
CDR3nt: TGTGCCAGCAGCGTCGACAGGGGTCCCTACAATGAGCAGTTCTTC
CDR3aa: CASSVDRGPYNEQFF

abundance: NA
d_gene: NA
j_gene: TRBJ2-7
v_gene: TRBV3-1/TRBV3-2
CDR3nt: TGTGCCAGCAGCGAGAACTACGAGCAGTACTTC
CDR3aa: CASSENYEQYF

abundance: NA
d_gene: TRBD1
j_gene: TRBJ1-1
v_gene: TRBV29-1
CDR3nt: TGCAGCGCAACCGGGACAGGGGGCCGGATGAACACTGAAGCTTTCTTT
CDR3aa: CSATGTGGRMNTEAFF

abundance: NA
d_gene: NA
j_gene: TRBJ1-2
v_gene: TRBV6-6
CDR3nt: TGTGCCAGCAGTTACCTCGAACAGTTGGGCTACACCTTC
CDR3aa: CASSYLEQLGYTF

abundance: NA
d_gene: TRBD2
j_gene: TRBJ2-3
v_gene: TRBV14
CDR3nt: TGTGCCAGCAGCCACTTCTCGAGCGGGAGGTTCACAGATACGCAGTATTTT
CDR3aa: CASSHFSSGRFTDTQYF